These 9 T cell receptor beta chains were all obtained from the same sample, sequenced in a study of cytomegalovirus exposure and HLA in healthy donors (dated by TCRdb to about 2017). Preparation of the library involved the immunoSEQ multiplex PCR assay. The table was pulled from immuneACCESS by TCRdb, which kept in-frame rearrangements only. Such tables lose some clones; where checked, under half of the loss comes from unresolved V genes, and the rest has no known cause. Here the sample has 180,000 or so clones; 86% occur a single time. Jointly, the top ten make up less than 3.5% of the sample. The sample consisted of PBMCs. The receptors were sampled from a man aged 18 to 30 in good health and CMV-seropositive.

The chain employs TRBV4-1 and TRBJ2-7; D might be TRBD1 (6 bases). Deletions cut 0 bases from V and 3 bases from J, with 15 bases between. The CDR3 length is 16 residues. In germline, CDR1 is MGHRA, CDR2 YSYEKL. CDR3 DNA sequence: TGCGCCAGCAGCCAAGATCCCTGGGGGCGGGTCTACGAGCAGTACTTC. This encodes CASSQDPWGRVYEQYF.

The V gene is TRBV7-2, the J gene TRBJ2-1; 9 nucleotides agree with TRBD2. V gave up 5 bases and J gave up 9 bases; unmatched junction bases: 11. From germline, CDR1 is SGHTA and CDR2 FQGNSA. This CDR3 region has 15 residues. The CDR3 is CASSSSGSGVSEQFF. The CDR3 DNA sequence: TGTGCCAGCAGCAGTAGCGGGAGCGGGGTAAGTGAGCAGTTCTTC.

The V call is TRBV2, the J call TRBJ2-7; possible D gene TRBD1, 6 bases. V was trimmed by 8 bases and J by 7 bases, leaving 12 bases between them. In germline, CDR1 is SNHLY, CDR2 FYNNEI. This CDR3 is built from 11 residues. This CDR3 reads CASPRGGEQYF. CDR3 in DNA: TGTGCCAGCCCGAGAGGGGGTGAGCAGTACTTC.

CDR3 nucleotides: TGTGCCAGCAGCACCAGGGGGCGAGATACTGAAGCTTTCTTT. Amino acids: CASSTRGRDTEAFF. The J gene is TRBJ1-1, the V gene TRBV7-6, with TRBD1 matching 8 bases. The CDR3 is 14 residues long. Germline CDR1 and CDR2: SGHVS and FNYEAQ. Losses at the gene ends were 5 bases for V and 5 bases for J; bases not matched to a gene: 7.

The count of this clone is one. The V and J genes are TRBV5-1 and TRBJ2-7, with a tentative D call TRBD2 (6 bases). Deletions cut 4 bases from V and 3 bases from J, with 17 bases between. The CDR3 sequence is 15 residues long. Germline assignment: CDR1 SGHRS and CDR2 YFSETQ. This CDR3 is CASSPGLPGSYEQYF. In nucleotides, the CDR3 is TGCGCCAGCAGCCCCGGCCTTCCCGGGAGCTACGAGCAGTACTTC.

The chain combines TRBV19 with TRBJ2-1; no reliable D call. Germline-derived CDR1 and CDR2 are LNHDA and SQIVND (reference sequence). Trimming took off 5 bases at V and 8 bases at J, with 13 bases between the two ends. CDR3 length equals 13 residues. The CDR3 bases are TGTGCCAGTAGTGTAAGGAGATACGATGAGCAGTTCTTC. As protein: CASSVRRYDEQFF.

V gene TRBV5-1 combines with J gene TRBJ1-2, with TRBD1 matching over 7 bases. This CDR3 has 14 residues. V was clipped by 4 bases and J by 4 bases; unmatched bases: 7. Germline CDR1 is SGHRS and CDR2 is YFSETQ. DNA for the CDR3: TGCGCCAGCAGCCAGACCGGGACAGCCTATGGCTACACCTTC. This encodes CASSQTGTAYGYTF.

The chain links TRBV2 to TRBJ2-4, with D possibly matching TRBD1 (7 bases). V lost 6 bases, J lost 1 base, and 22 bases lay in between. Germline V gene data show CDR1 as SNHLY and CDR2 as FYNNEI. The CDR3 extends over 18 amino acids. The CDR3 here is CASRGGGELGVAKNIQYF. As DNA, the CDR3 is TGTGCCAGCAGAGGAGGGGGCGAATTAGGCGTTGCCAAAAACATTCAGTACTTC. Based on the CDR3 plus reference TRBV2 and TRBJ2-4, the full variable domain is EPEVTQTPSHQVTQMGQEVILRCVPISNHLYFYWYRQILGQKVEFLVSFYNNEISEKSEIFDDQFSVERPDGSNFTLKIRSTKLEDSAMYFCASRGGGELGVAKNIQYFGAGTRLSVL.

This rearrangement joins TRBV27 to TRBJ2-1; D is possibly TRBD1 (5 bases). Germline V gene lookup returns CDR1 MNHEY and CDR2 SMNVEV (reference sequence). V lost 3 bases and J lost 0, with 9 bases in between. This CDR3 has 15 residues. In DNA, the CDR3 is TGTGCCAGCAGTTTTAGGGGAAGCTCCTACAATGAGCAGTTCTTC. It specifies CASSFRGSSYNEQFF.